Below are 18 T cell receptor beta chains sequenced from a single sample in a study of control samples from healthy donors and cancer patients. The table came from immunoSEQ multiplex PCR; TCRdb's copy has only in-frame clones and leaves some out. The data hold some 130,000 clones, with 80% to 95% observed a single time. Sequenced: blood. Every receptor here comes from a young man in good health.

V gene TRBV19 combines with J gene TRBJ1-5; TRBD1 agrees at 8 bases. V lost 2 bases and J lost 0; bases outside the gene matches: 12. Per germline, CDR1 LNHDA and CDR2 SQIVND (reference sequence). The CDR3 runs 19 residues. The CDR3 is CASSIIGTGEIYSNQPQHF. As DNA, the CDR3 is TGTGCCAGTAGTATAATTGGGACAGGAGAAATTTATAGCAATCAGCCCCAGCATTTT. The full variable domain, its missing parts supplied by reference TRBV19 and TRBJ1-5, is DGGITQSPKYLFRKEGQNVTLSCEQNLNHDAMYWYRQDPGQGLRLIYYSQIVNDFQKGDIAEGYSVSREKKESFPLTVTSAQKNPTAFYLCASSIIGTGEIYSNQPQHFGDGTRLSIL.

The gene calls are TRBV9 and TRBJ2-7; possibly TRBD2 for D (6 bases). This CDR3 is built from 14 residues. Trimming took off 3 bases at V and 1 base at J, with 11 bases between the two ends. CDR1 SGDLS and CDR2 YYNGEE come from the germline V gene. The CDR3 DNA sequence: TGTGCCAGCAGCGAGGGACTTACATCCTACGAGCAGTACTTC. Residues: CASSEGLTSYEQYF.

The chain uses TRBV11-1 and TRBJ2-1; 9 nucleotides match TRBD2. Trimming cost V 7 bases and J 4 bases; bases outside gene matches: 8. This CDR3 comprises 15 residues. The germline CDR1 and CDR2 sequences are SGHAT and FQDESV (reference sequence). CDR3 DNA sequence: TGTGCCAGCACCCTTAGCGGGGGACTGTACAATGAGCAGTTCTTC. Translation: CASTLSGGLYNEQFF. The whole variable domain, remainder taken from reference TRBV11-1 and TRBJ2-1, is EAEVAQSPRYKITEKSQAVAFWCDPISGHATLYWYRQILGQGPELLVQFQDESVVDDSQLPKDRFSAERLKGVDSTLKIQPAELGDSAMYLCASTLSGGLYNEQFFGPGTRLTVL.

The CDR3 reads CASSRDFTGYTF. CDR3 nucleotides: TGTGCCAGCAGCCGGGACTTTACGGGCTACACCTTC. The J gene is TRBJ1-2, the V gene TRBV3-1 (or the pseudogene TRBV3-2); D perhaps matches TRBD1 (5 bases). The germline gives CDR1 LGHDT, CDR2 YNNKEL (reference sequence). The CDR3 has 12 amino acids. V lost 4 bases and J 8 bases, leaving 11 bases between the germline ends.

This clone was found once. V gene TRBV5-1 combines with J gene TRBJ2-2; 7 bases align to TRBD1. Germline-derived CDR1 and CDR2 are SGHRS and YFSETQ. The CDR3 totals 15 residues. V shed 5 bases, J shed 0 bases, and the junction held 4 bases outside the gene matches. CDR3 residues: CASSKGQPNTGELFF. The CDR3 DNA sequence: TGCGCCAGCAGTAAGGGACAGCCGAACACCGGGGAGCTGTTTTTT.

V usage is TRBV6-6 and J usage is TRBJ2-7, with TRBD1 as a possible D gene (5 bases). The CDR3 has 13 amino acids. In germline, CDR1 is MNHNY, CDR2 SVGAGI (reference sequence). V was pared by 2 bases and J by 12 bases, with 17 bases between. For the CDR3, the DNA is TGTGCCAGCAGTTACCCCCCCACAGGTGATCTGTACTTC. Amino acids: CASSYPPTGDLYF.

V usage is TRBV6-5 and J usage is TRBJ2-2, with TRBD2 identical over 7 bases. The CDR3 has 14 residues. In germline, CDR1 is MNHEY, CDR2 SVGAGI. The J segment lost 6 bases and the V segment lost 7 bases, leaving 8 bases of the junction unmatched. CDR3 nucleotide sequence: TGTGCCAGCACCCCCCCTGGGGGGGCCGGGGAGCTGTTTTTT. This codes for CASTPPGGAGELFF.

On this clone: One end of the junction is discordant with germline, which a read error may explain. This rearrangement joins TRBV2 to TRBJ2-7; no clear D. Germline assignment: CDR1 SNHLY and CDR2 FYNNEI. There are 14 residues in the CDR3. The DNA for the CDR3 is TGTGCCAGCATTGAATGGGGTGGGCTTCGGGAGCAGTACTTC. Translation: CASIEWGGLREQYF.

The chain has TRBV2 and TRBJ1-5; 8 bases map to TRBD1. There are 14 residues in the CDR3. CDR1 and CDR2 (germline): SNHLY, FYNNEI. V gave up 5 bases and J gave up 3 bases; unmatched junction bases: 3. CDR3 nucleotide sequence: TGTGCCAGCAGTAGGGGACAGGACAATCAGCCCCAGCATTTT. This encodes CASSRGQDNQPQHF.

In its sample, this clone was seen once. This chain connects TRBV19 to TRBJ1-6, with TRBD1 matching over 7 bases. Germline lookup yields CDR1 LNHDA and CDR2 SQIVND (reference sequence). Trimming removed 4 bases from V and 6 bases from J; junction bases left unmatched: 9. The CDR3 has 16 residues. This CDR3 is CASSTYLTGTNSPLHF. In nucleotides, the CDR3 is TGTGCCAGTAGTACCTACCTGACAGGGACTAATTCACCCCTCCACTTT.

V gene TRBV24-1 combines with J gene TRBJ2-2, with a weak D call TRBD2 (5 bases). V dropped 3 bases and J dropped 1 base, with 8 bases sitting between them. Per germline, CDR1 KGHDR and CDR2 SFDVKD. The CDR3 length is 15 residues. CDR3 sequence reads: CATSDAGQNTGELFF. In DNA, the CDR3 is TGTGCCACCAGTGATGCGGGCCAGAACACCGGGGAGCTGTTTTTT.

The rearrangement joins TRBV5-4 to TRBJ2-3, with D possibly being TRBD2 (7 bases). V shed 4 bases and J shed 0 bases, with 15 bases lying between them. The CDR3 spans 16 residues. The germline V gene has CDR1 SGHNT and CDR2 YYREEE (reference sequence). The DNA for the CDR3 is TGTGCCAGCAGCCCTCATGGGGGGGCTAGCACAGATACGCAGTATTTT. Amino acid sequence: CASSPHGGASTDTQYF. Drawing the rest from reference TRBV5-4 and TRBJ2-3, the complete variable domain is ETGVTQSPTHLIKTRGQQVTLRCSSQSGHNTVSWYQQALGQGPQFIFQYYREEENGRGNFPPRFSGLQFPNYSSELNVNALELDDSALYLCASSPHGGASTDTQYFGPGTRLTVL.

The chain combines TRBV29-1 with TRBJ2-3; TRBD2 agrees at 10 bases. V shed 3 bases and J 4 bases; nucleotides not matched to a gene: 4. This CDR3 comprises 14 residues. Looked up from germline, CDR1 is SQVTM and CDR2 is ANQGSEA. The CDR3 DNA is TGCAGCGTTGATGGTCTAGCGGGGGCAGATACGCAGTATTTT. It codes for CSVDGLAGADTQYF.

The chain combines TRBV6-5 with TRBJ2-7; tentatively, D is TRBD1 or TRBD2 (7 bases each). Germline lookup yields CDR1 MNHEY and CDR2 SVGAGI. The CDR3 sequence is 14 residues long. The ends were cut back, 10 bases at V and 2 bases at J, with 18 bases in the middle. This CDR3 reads CATWGGRGAYEQYF. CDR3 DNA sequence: TGTGCCACCTGGGGGGGCAGGGGGGCCTACGAGCAGTACTTC.

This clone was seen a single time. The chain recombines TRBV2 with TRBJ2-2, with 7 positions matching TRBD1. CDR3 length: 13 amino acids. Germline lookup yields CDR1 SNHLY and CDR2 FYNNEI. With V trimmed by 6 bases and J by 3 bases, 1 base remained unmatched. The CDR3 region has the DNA TGTGCCAGCAGGGACAGGTACACCGGGGAGCTGTTTTTT. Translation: CASRDRYTGELFF. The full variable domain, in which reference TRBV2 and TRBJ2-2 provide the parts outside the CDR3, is EPEVTQTPSHQVTQMGQEVILRCVPISNHLYFYWYRQILGQKVEFLVSFYNNEISEKSEIFDDQFSVERPDGSNFTLKIRSTKLEDSAMYFCASRDRYTGELFFGEGSRLTVL.

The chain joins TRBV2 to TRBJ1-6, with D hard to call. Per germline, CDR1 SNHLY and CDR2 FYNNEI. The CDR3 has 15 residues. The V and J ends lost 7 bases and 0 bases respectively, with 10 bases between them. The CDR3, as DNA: TGTGCCAGCACCGGGGAGTTCTCCTATAATTCACCCCTCCACTTT. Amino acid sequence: CASTGEFSYNSPLHF.

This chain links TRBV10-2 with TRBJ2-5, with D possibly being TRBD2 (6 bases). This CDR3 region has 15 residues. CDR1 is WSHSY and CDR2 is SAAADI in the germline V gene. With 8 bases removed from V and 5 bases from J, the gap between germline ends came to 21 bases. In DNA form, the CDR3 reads TGCGCCAGCGGTGGAGGGTACCTTCGTGGTGAGACCCAGTACTTC. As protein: CASGGGYLRGETQYF.

CDR3 nucleotide sequence: TGTGCCAGCAGCACTGGGACAGGTATTACCGGGGAGCTGTTTTTT. Translated, it gives CASSTGTGITGELFF. This chain links TRBV5-5 with TRBJ2-2; 8 bases align to TRBD1. The J segment lost 5 bases and the V segment lost 4 bases, leaving 7 bases of the junction unmatched. Germline lookup yields CDR1 SGHKS and CDR2 YYEKEE (reference sequence). The CDR3 is 15 residues long.